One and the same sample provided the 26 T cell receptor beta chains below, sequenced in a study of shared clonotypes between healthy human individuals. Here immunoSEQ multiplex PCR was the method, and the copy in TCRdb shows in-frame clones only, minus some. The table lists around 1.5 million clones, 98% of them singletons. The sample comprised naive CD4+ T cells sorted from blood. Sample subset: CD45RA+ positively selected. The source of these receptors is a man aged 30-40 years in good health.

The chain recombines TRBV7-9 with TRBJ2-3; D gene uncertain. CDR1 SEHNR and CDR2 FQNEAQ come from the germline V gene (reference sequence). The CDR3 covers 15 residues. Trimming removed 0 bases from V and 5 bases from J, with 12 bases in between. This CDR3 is CASSLAPLPGDTQYF. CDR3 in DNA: TGTGCCAGCAGCTTAGCTCCCCTCCCCGGAGATACGCAGTATTTT.

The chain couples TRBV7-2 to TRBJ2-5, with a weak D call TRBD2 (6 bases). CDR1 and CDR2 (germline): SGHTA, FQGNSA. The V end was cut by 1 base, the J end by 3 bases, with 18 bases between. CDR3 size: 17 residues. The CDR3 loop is CASSLVPGPGGEETQYF. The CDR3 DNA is TGTGCCAGCAGCTTAGTCCCTGGCCCCGGGGGAGAAGAGACCCAGTACTTC.

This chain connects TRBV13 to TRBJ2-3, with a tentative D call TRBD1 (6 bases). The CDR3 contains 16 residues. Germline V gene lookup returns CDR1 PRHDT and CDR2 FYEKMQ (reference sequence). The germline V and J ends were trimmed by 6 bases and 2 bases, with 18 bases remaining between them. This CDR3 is CASRQGPGHATDTQYF. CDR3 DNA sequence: TGTGCCAGCAGACAAGGCCCGGGACATGCCACAGATACGCAGTATTTT.

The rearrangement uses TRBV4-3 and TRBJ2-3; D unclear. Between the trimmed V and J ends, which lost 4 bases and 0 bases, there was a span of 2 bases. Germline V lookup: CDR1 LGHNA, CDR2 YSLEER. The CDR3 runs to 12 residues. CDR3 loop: CASSRSTDTQYF. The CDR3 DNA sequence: TGCGCCAGCAGCCGTAGCACAGATACGCAGTATTTT.

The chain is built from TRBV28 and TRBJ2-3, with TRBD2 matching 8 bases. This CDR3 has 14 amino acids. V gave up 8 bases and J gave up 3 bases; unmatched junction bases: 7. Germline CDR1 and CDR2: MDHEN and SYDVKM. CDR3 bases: TGTGCCAGCGCGGCGGCGGGAGGAACAGATACGCAGTATTTT. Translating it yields CASAAAGGTDTQYF. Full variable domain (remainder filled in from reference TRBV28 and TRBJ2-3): DVKVTQSSRYLVKRTGEKVFLECVQDMDHENMFWYRQDPGLGLRLIYFSYDVKMKEKGDIPEGYSVSREKKERFSLILESASTNQTSMYLCASAAAGGTDTQYFGPGTRLTVL.

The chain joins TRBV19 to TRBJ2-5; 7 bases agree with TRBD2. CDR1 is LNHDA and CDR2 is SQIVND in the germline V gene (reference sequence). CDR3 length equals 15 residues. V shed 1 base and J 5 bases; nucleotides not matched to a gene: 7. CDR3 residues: CASSIGGGVRETQYF. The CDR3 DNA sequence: TGTGCCAGTAGTATAGGGGGGGGTGTTAGGGAGACCCAGTACTTC.

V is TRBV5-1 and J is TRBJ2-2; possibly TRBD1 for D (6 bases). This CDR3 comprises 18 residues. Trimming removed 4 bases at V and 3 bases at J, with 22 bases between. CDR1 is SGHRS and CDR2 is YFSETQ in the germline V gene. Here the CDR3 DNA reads TGCGCCAGCAGCGCCGGGCCCCCCTTGACAGGACACACCGGGGAGCTGTTTTTT. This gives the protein CASSAGPPLTGHTGELFF.

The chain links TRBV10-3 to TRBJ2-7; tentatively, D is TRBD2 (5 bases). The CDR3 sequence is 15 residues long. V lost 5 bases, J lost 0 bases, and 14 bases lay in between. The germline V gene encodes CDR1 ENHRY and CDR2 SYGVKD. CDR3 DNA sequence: TGTGCCATCAGTCCCCTAGCAGGTACCTCCTACGAGCAGTACTTC. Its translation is CAISPLAGTSYEQYF.

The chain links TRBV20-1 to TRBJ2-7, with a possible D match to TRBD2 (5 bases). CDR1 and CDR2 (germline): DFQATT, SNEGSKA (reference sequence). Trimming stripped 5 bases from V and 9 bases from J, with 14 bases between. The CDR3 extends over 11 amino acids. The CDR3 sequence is CSASRGDGQYF. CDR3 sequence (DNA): TGCAGTGCTTCCCGGGGTGACGGGCAGTACTTC.

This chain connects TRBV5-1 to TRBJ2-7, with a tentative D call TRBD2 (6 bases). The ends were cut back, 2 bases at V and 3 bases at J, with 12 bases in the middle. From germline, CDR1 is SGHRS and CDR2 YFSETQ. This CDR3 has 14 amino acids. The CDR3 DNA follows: TGCGCCAGCAGCTTCGGGGGAAAGATCTACGAGCAGTACTTC. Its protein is CASSFGGKIYEQYF.

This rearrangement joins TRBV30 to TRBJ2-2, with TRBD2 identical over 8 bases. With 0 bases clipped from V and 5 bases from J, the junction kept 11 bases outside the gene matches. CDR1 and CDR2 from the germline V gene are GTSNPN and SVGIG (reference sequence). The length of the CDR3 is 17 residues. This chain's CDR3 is CAWSVRDGRASTGELFF. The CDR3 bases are TGTGCCTGGAGTGTACGTGACGGGAGGGCCTCGACCGGGGAGCTGTTTTTT.

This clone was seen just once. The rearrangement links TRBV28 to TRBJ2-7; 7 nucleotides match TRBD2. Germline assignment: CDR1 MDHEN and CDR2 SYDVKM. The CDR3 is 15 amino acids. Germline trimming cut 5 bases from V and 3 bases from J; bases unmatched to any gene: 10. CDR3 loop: CASSPIGRGNYEQYF. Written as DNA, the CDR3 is TGTGCCAGCAGTCCTATAGGGCGGGGGAACTACGAGCAGTACTTC.

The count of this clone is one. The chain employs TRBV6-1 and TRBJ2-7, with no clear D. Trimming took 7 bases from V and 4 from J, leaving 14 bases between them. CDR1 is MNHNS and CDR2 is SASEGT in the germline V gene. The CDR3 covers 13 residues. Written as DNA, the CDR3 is TGTGCCAGCACCGATCAAGTCCCGTACGAGCAGTACTTC. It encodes CASTDQVPYEQYF.

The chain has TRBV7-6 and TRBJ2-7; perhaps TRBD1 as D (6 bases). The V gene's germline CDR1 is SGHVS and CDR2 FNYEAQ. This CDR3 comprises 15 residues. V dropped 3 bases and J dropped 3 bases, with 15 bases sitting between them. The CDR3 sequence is CASSFTQGRDYEQYF. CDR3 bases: TGTGCCAGCAGCTTCACCCAGGGGAGAGACTACGAGCAGTACTTC. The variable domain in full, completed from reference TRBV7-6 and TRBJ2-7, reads GAGVSQSPRYKVTKRGQDVALRCDPISGHVSLYWYRQALGQGPEFLTYFNYEAQQDKSGLPNDRFSAERPEGSISTLTIQRTEQRDSAMYRCASSFTQGRDYEQYFGPGTRLTVT.

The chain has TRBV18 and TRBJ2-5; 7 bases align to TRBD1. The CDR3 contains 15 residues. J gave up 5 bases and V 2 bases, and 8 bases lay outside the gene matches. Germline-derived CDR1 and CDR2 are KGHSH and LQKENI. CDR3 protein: CASSPVTGVVETQYF. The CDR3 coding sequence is TGTGCCAGCTCACCAGTCACAGGGGTCGTGGAGACCCAGTACTTC.

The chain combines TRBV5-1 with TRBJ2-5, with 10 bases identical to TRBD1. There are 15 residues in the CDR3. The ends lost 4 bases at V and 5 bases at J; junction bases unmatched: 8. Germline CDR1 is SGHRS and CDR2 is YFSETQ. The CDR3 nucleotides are TGCGCCAGCAGCGCTAGACAGGGGGCTAGGGAGACCCAGTACTTC. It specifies CASSARQGARETQYF.

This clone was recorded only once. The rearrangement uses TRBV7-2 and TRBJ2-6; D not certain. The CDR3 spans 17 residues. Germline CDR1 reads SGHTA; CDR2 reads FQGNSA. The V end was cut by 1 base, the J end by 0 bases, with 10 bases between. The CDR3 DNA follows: TGTGCCAGCAGCTTAGAGCCCCAGCACTCTGGGGCCAACGTCCTGACTTTC. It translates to CASSLEPQHSGANVLTF.

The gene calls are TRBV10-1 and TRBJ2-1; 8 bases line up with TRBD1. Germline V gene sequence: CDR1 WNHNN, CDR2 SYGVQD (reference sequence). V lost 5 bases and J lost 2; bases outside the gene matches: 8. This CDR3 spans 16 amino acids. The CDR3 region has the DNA TGCGCCAGCAGTTCTTGGACAGGGAATACCTACAATGAGCAGTTCTTC. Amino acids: CASSSWTGNTYNEQFF.

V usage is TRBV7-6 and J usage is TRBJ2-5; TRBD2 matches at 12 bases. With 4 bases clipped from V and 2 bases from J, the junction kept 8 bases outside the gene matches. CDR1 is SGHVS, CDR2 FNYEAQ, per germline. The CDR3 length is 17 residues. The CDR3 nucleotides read TGTGCCAGCAGCTCGATACTAGCGGGAGGTTATCAAGAGACCCAGTACTTC. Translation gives CASSSILAGGYQETQYF. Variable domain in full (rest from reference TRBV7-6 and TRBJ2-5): GAGVSQSPRYKVTKRGQDVALRCDPISGHVSLYWYRQALGQGPEFLTYFNYEAQQDKSGLPNDRFSAERPEGSISTLTIQRTEQRDSAMYRCASSSILAGGYQETQYFGPGTRLLVL.

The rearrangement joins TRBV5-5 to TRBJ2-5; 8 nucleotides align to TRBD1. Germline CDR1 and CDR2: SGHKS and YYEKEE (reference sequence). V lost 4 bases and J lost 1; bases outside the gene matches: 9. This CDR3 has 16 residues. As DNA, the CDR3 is TGTGCCAGCAGCCAGAGGACAGGGAAGATCCAAGAGACCCAGTACTTC. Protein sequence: CASSQRTGKIQETQYF.

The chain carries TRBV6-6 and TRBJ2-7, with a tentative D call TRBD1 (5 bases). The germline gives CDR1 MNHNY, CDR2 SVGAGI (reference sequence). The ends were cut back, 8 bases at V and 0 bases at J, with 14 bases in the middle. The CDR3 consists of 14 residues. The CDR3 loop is CASQSEGDSYEQYF. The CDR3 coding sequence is TGTGCCAGCCAAAGTGAAGGGGACTCCTACGAGCAGTACTTC.

The chain's CDR3 is CASSSPTGKGFF. CDR3 DNA: TGTGCCAGCAGCTCACCAACAGGGAAGGGTTTCTTT. The chain combines TRBV11-2 with TRBJ1-1; a weak D match, TRBD1 (6 bases). V lost 4 bases and J 13 bases, leaving 16 bases between the germline ends. Germline CDR1 reads SGHAT; CDR2 reads FQNNGV. The CDR3 covers 12 residues.

In DNA form, the CDR3 reads TGTGCCAGCAGCTTCCCCGTCCTAGATACGCAGTATTTT. Residues: CASSFPVLDTQYF. J is TRBJ2-3 and V is TRBV11-2; no reliable D call. This CDR3 has 13 amino acids. Germline V gene lookup returns CDR1 SGHAT and CDR2 FQNNGV. Trimming left V 3 bases short and J 5 bases short, with 9 bases between.

The CDR3 DNA sequence: TGTGCCAGCTCTGGACAGCAAGAGACCCAGTACTTC. Translation: CASSGQQETQYF. The chain combines TRBV18 with TRBJ2-5; weak D call: TRBD1 (6 bases). This CDR3 contains 12 residues. The germline CDR1 and CDR2 sequences are KGHSH and LQKENI. Trimming cost V 6 bases and J 2 bases, with 7 bases left between them. Looking up the rest from reference TRBV18 and TRBJ2-5 gives the full variable domain: NAGVMQNPRHLVRRRGQEARLRCSPMKGHSHVYWYRQLPEEGLKFMVYLQKENIIDESGMPKERFSAEFPKEGPSILRIQQVVRGDSAAYFCASSGQQETQYFGPGTRLLVL.

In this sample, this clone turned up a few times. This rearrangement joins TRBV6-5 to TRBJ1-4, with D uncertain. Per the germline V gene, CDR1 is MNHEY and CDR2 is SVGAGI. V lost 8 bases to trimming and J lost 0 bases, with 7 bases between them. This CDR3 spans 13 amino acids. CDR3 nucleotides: TGTGCCAGCGGAGACGCAACTAATGAAAAACTGTTTTTT. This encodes CASGDATNEKLFF.

CDR3 sequence: CASSPPSGRTSYEQYF. The DNA of the CDR3 is TGTGCCAGCTCACCCCCTAGCGGGAGGACCTCCTACGAGCAGTACTTC. The gene calls are TRBV18 and TRBJ2-7, with 11 bases aligning to TRBD2. This CDR3 is built from 16 residues. V was pared by 3 bases and J by 0 bases, with 4 bases of the junction left unmatched. Germline V gives CDR1 KGHSH, CDR2 LQKENI.